The 8 T cell receptor beta chains listed next were all sequenced from one sample in a study of T cells in localized non-small cell lung cancer. Method: immunoSEQ multiplex PCR; TCRdb's copy keeps in-frame clones and lacks some. The sample contains around 50,000 clones, about 85% of which appear only once. The sequenced sample was PBMCs, obtained before any cancer treatment. Receptor source: a man between 40 and 70 years old with stage II lung adenocarcinoma.

The V and J genes are TRBV9 and TRBJ1-5; the D gene is possibly TRBD1 (6 bases). Trimming removed 4 bases at V and 11 bases at J, with 19 bases between. This CDR3 spans 14 amino acids. In germline, CDR1 is SGDLS, CDR2 YYNGEE. The CDR3 reads CASSPGPGEEAQHF. The CDR3 DNA is TGTGCCAGCAGCCCCGGGCCAGGGGAGGAGGCCCAGCATTTT.

The genes are TRBV5-4 and TRBJ2-3, with TRBD2 identical over 16 bases. Losses at the gene ends were 6 bases for V and 4 bases for J; bases not matched to a gene: 11. CDR3 length: 18 amino acids. The germline V gene encodes CDR1 SGHNT and CDR2 YYREEE (reference sequence). The CDR3 DNA is TGTGCCAGCACTTTGGGACTAGCGGGGGGGGACTCCTCAGATACGCAGTATTTT. Its protein product is CASTLGLAGGDSSDTQYF. Full variable domain (outside the CDR3, taken from reference TRBV5-4 and TRBJ2-3): ETGVTQSPTHLIKTRGQQVTLRCSSQSGHNTVSWYQQALGQGPQFIFQYYREEENGRGNFPPRFSGLQFPNYSSELNVNALELDDSALYLCASTLGLAGGDSSDTQYFGPGTRLTVL.

The gene calls are TRBV4-1 and TRBJ1-1, with 7 bases that match TRBD1. V was clipped by 3 bases and J by 4 bases; unmatched bases: 8. The CDR3 has 15 residues. Germline lookup yields CDR1 MGHRA and CDR2 YSYEKL. CDR3 protein: CASSHSRQGGTEAFF. As DNA, the CDR3 is TGCGCCAGCAGCCATTCTCGACAGGGTGGCACTGAAGCTTTCTTT.

The chain has TRBV5-1 and TRBJ2-3, with TRBD2 matching 8 bases. The J segment lost 4 bases and the V segment lost 2 bases, leaving 12 bases of the junction unmatched. The germline CDR1 and CDR2 sequences are SGHRS and YFSETQ. The length of the CDR3 is 17 residues. In nucleotides, the CDR3 is TGCGCCAGCAGCTTCTACAGGGCGGGGGGCGCGGCAGATACGCAGTATTTT. This sequence encodes CASSFYRAGGAADTQYF.

This clone was observed a handful of times. The rearrangement joins TRBV7-9 to TRBJ1-1, with unresolved D. Germline-derived CDR1 and CDR2 are SEHNR and FQNEAQ (reference sequence). This CDR3 is built from 12 residues. Trimming cost V 5 bases and J 8 bases, with 12 bases left between them. DNA for the CDR3: TGTGCCAGCAGCGCCTTCGGGAAGGAAGCTTTCTTT. It translates to CASSAFGKEAFF.

The gene calls are TRBV4-1 and TRBJ1-1, with TRBD1 identical over 7 bases. Germline V gene sequence: CDR1 MGHRA, CDR2 YSYEKL. This CDR3 has 18 residues. The junction had 17 bases not matched to a gene; V was cut back by 0 bases and J by 7 bases. CDR3 protein: CASSQDPRLQGRRVEAFF. In nucleotides, the CDR3 is TGCGCCAGCAGCCAAGATCCGAGACTACAGGGGCGCAGGGTTGAAGCTTTCTTT.

The genes are TRBV6-5 and TRBJ2-3; tentatively, D is TRBD1 (6 bases). V was trimmed by 6 bases and J by 7 bases, leaving 17 bases between them. Germline CDR1 reads MNHEY; CDR2 reads SVGAGI. There are 14 residues in the CDR3. CDR3: CASSPLLDSNTQYF. In nucleotides, the CDR3 is TGTGCCAGCAGCCCCTTACTGGACAGCAATACGCAGTATTTT.

This clone was seen only a few times. J is TRBJ2-5 and V is TRBV7-8; no definite D call. Germline CDR1 SGHVS, CDR2 FQNEAQ. CDR3 size: 13 residues. Trimming took off 5 bases at V and 1 base at J, with 8 bases between the two ends. The CDR3 here is CASSPGLQETQYF. The CDR3 coding sequence is TGTGCCAGCAGCCCCGGCCTCCAAGAGACCCAGTACTTC.